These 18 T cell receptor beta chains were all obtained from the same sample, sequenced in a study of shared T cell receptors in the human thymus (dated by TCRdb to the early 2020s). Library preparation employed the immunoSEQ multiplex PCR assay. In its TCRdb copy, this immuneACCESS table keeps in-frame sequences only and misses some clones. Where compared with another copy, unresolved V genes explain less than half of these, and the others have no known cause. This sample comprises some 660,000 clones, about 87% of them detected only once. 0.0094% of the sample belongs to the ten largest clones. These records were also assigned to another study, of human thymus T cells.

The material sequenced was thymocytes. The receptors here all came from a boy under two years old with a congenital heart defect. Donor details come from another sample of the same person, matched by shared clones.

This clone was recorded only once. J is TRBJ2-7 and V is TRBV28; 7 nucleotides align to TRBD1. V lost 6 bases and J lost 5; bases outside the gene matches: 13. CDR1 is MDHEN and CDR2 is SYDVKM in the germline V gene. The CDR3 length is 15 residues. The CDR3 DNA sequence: TGTGCCAGCAGCCAAGATCCGACAGGGAAGGACGAGCAGTACTTC. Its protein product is CASSQDPTGKDEQYF.

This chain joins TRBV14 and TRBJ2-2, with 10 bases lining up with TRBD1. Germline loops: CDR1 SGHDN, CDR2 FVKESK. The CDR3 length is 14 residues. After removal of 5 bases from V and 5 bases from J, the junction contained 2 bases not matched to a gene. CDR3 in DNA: TGTGCCAGCAGCGGACAGGGGGGGACCGGGGAGCTGTTTTTT. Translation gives CASSGQGGTGELFF.

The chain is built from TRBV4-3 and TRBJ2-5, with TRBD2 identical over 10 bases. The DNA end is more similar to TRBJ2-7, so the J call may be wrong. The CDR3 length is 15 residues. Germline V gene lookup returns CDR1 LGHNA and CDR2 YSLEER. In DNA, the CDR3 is TGCGCCAGCAGCCAAGGGACTAGCGGAGCCTACGAGCAGTACTTC. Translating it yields CASSQGTSGAYEQYF.

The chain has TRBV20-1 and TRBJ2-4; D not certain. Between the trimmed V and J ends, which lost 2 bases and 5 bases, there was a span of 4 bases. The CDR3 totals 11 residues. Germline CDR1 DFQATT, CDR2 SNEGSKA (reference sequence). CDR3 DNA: TGCAGTGCTAGACCGGAAAACATTCAGTACTTC. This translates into CSARPENIQYF.

This chain's CDR3 is CASSAGATSGNTIYF. In nucleotides, the CDR3 is TGTGCCAGCAGCGCAGGTGCAACCTCTGGAAACACCATATATTTT. The J gene is TRBJ1-3, the V gene TRBV7-9; D uncertain. The CDR3 contains 15 residues. V was shortened by 5 bases and J by 0 bases, with 11 bases between the two germline ends. Looked up from germline, CDR1 is SEHNR and CDR2 is FQNEAQ (reference sequence).

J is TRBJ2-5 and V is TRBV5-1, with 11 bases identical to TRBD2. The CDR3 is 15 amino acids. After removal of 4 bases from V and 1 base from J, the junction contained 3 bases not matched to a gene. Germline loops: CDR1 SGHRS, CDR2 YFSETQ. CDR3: CASSGTSGTQETQYF. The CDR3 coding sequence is TGCGCCAGCAGCGGGACTAGCGGTACCCAAGAGACCCAGTACTTC.

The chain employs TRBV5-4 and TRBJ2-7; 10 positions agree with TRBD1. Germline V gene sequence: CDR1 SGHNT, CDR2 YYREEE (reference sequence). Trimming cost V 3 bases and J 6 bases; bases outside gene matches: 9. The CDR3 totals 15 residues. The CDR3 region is CASSSPGQGKAEQYF. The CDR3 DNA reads TGTGCCAGCAGCTCGCCGGGACAGGGGAAGGCCGAGCAGTACTTC.

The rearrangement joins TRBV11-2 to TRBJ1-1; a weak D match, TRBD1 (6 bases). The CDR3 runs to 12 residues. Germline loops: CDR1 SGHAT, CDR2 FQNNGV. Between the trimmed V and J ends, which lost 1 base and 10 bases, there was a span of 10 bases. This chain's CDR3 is CASSLGGHGAFF. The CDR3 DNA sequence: TGTGCCAGCAGCTTAGGGGGGCATGGAGCTTTCTTT.

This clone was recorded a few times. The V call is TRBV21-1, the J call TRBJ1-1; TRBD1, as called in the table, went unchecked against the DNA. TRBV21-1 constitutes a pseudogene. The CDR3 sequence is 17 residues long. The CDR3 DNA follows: TGTGCCAGCAGCAAAGATCAGGGTAGGGGGAAGAACACTGAAGCTTTCTTT. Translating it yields CASSKDQGRGKNTEAFF.

The CDR3 sequence: CAWKGLTGQAIRREGYTF. The CDR3 DNA is TGTGCCTGGAAGGGGCTAACTGGACAGGCCATTCGAAGGGAAGGCTACACCTTC. The rearrangement joins TRBV30 to TRBJ1-2, with 7 bases identical to TRBD1. Germline CDR1 is GTSNPN and CDR2 is SVGIG (reference sequence). With 4 bases clipped from V and 8 bases from J, the junction kept 25 bases outside the gene matches. This CDR3 region has 18 residues. The complete variable domain, with remaining parts taken from reference TRBV30 and TRBJ1-2, reads SQTIHQWPATLVQPVGSPLSLECTVEGTSNPNLYWYRQAAGRGLQLLFYSVGIGQISSEVPQNLSASRPQDRQFILSSKKLLLSDSGFYLCAWKGLTGQAIRREGYTFGSGTRLTVV.

This CDR3 is CASRGSGSSYEQYF. CDR3 DNA: TGCGCCAGCAGGGGTAGCGGGAGCTCCTACGAGCAGTACTTC. The V call is TRBV5-1, the J call TRBJ2-7, with TRBD2 matching over 9 bases. The CDR3 is 14 residues long. V gave up 5 bases and J gave up 0 bases; unmatched junction bases: 3. The germline V gene encodes CDR1 SGHRS and CDR2 YFSETQ.

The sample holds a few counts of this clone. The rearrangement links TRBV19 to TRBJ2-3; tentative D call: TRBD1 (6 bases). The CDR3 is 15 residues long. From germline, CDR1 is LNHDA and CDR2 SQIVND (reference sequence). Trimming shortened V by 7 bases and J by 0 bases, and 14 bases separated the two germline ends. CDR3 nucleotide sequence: TGTGCCAGTACCTCGGGACACGCCAGCACAGATACGCAGTATTTT. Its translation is CASTSGHASTDTQYF.

The CDR3 here is CSASMNYGYTF. The CDR3 bases are TGCAGTGCTAGTATGAACTATGGCTACACCTTC. The chain carries TRBV20-1 and TRBJ1-2; unclear D gene. The V end was cut by 3 bases, the J end by 2 bases, with 4 bases between. The CDR3 spans 11 residues. The germline V gene has CDR1 DFQATT and CDR2 SNEGSKA (reference sequence).

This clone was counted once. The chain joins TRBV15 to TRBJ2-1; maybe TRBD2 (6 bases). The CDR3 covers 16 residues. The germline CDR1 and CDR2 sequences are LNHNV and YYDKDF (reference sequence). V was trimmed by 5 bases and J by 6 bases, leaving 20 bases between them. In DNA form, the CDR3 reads TGTGCCACCAGCGGAGGGGTCCAGCGGGTAAGCAATGAGCAGTTCTTC. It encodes CATSGGVQRVSNEQFF.

The CDR3 is CASSPDLQASPLHF. The DNA for the CDR3 is TGTGCCAGCAGCCCAGATTTACAGGCATCACCCCTCCACTTT. The rearrangement uses TRBV7-8 and TRBJ1-6; D is possibly TRBD1 (5 bases). V was shortened by 5 bases and J by 10 bases, with 15 bases between the two germline ends. The germline gives CDR1 SGHVS, CDR2 FQNEAQ. The CDR3 is made up of 14 amino acids.

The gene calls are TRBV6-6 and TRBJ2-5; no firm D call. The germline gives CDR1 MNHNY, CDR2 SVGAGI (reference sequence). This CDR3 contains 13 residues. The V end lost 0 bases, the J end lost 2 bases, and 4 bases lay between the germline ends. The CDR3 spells CASSYSRQETQYF. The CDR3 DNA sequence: TGTGCCAGCAGTTACTCGAGGCAAGAGACCCAGTACTTC.

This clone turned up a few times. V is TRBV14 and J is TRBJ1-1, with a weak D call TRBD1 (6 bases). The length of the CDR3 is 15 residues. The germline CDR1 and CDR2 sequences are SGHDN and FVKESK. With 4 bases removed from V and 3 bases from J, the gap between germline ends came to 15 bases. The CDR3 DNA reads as TGTGCCAGCAGCCGGGCCGACAGGTTCGACACTGAAGCTTTCTTT. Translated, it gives CASSRADRFDTEAFF. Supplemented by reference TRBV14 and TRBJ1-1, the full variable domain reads EAGVTQFPSHSVIEKGQTVTLRCDPISGHDNLYWYRRVMGKEIKFLLHFVKESKQDESGMPNNRFLAERTGGTYSTLKVQPAELEDSGVYFCASSRADRFDTEAFFGQGTRLTVV.

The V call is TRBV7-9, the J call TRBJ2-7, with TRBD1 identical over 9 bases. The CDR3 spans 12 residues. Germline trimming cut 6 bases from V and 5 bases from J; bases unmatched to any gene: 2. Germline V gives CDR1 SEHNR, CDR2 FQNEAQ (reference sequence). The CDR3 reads CASRQGADEQYF. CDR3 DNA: TGTGCCAGCAGACAGGGGGCCGACGAGCAGTACTTC.